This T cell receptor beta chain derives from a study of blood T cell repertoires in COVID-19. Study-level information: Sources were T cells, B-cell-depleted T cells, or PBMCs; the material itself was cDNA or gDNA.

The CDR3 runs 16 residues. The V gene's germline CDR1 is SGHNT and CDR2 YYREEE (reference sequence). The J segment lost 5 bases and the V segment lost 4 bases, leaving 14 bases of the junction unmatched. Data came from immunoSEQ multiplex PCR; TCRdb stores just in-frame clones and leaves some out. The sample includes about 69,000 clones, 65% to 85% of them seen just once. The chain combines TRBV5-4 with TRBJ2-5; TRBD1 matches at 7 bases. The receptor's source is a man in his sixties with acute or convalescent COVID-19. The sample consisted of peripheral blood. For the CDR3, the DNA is TGTGCCAGCAGCACCAGACAGGGACCGGGCTGGGAGACCCAGTACTTC. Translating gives CASSTRQGPGWETQYF.